Listed below are T cell receptor beta chains from one sample, sequenced in a study of cytomegalovirus exposure and HLA in healthy donors. The assay was immunoSEQ multiplex PCR, and TCRdb's table has in-frame clones only and misses some. The table includes 150,000 to 200,000 clones, around 84% detected once. The source material was PBMCs. Receptors were obtained from a male donor in good health and CMV-seropositive. CDR3s leave out the opening cysteine and the closing phenylalanine or tryptophan.

j_gene: TRBJ2-5
v_gene: TRBV4-1
CDR3aa: ASSGSRGQGQETQY

j_gene: TRBJ1-1
v_gene: TRBV2
CDR3aa: ASSVRTGAMNTEAF

j_gene: TRBJ2-1
v_gene: TRBV5-4
CDR3aa: ASSLLGRAHNEQF

j_gene: TRBJ1-1
v_gene: TRBV9
CDR3aa: ASSMLSGTEAF

j_gene: TRBJ1-3
v_gene: TRBV10-3
CDR3aa: ASATGVPGNTIY

j_gene: TRBJ2-5
v_gene: TRBV5-1
CDR3aa: ASSPPGMSKTQY

j_gene: TRBJ2-5
v_gene: TRBV27
CDR3aa: ASSKGLAGGETQY

j_gene: TRBJ2-7
v_gene: TRBV6-5
CDR3aa: ASRRQTGEQY

j_gene: TRBJ2-6
v_gene: TRBV18
CDR3aa: ASSPRQVSGANVLT

j_gene: TRBJ1-2
v_gene: TRBV6-5
CDR3aa: ASSYITGDYGYT

j_gene: TRBJ2-3
v_gene: TRBV11-2
CDR3aa: ASSLTPTGAGADTQY

j_gene: TRBJ2-2
v_gene: TRBV7-2
CDR3aa: ASSTSAGGTGELF

j_gene: TRBJ2-7
v_gene: TRBV11-2
CDR3aa: ASSLQGASLYEQY

j_gene: TRBJ2-3
v_gene: TRBV6-1
CDR3aa: ASSLWTRSPDTQY

j_gene: TRBJ1-1
v_gene: TRBV6-6
CDR3aa: ASRVLVDRRNTEAF

j_gene: TRBJ1-1
v_gene: TRBV5-6
CDR3aa: ASSLSPGQLNTEAF

j_gene: TRBJ1-1
v_gene: TRBV19
CDR3aa: ASSIPRQKPEAF

j_gene: TRBJ2-7
v_gene: TRBV2
CDR3aa: AGGRDYYEQY

j_gene: TRBJ2-5
v_gene: TRBV6-1
CDR3aa: ASSVRLAGGHQETQY

j_gene: TRBJ2-7
v_gene: TRBV6-6
CDR3aa: ASSYRQAYEQY

j_gene: TRBJ2-1
v_gene: TRBV2
CDR3aa: ASSEAGGSNNEQF

j_gene: TRBJ2-7
v_gene: TRBV19
CDR3aa: ASSIPSRRGQGTYEQY

j_gene: TRBJ1-1
v_gene: TRBV5-4
CDR3aa: ASSRGGVGTEAF

j_gene: TRBJ2-1
v_gene: TRBV5-1
CDR3aa: ASSYTSGGYNEQF

j_gene: TRBJ2-1
v_gene: TRBV19
CDR3aa: ASSMSSGWGDEQF

j_gene: TRBJ1-2
v_gene: TRBV30
CDR3aa: AWSGTGIYGYT

j_gene: TRBJ2-4
v_gene: TRBV5-4
CDR3aa: ASSLNEWNSQY

j_gene: TRBJ1-2
v_gene: TRBV4-3
CDR3aa: ASSHDQMENYGYT

j_gene: TRBJ2-7
v_gene: TRBV6-5
CDR3aa: ASSYSGGDYYEQY

j_gene: TRBJ2-7
v_gene: TRBV19
CDR3aa: ASSLSGRAYEQY

j_gene: TRBJ2-1
v_gene: TRBV25-1
CDR3aa: ASRGLAGGEVEQF

j_gene: TRBJ1-1
v_gene: TRBV5-5
CDR3aa: ASSLVPDRTEAF

j_gene: TRBJ2-1
v_gene: TRBV5-4
CDR3aa: ASSFGTSGIRNEQF